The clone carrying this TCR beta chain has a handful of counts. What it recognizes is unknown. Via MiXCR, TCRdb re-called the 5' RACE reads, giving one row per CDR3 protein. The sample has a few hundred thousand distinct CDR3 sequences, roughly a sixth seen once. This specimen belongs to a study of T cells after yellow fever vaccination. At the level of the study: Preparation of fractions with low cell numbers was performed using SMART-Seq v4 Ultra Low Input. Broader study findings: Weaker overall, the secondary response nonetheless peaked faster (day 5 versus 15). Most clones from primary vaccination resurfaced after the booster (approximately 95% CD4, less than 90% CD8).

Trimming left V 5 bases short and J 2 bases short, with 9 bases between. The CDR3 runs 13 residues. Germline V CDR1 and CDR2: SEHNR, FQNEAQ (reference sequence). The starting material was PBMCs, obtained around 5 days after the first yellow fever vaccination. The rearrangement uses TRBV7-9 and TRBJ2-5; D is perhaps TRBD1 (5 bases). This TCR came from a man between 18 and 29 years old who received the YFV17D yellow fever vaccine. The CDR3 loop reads CASSAGHQETQYF. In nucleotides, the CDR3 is TGTGCCAGCAGCGCCGGACATCAAGAGACCCAGTACTTC.